Listed below are T cell receptor beta chains from one sample, sequenced in a study of T cell changes during pregnancy in multiple sclerosis. Libraries were prepared by immunoSEQ multiplex PCR; TCRdb keeps only in-frame clonotypes and omits some of them. The data show 70,000 or so clones, about nine tenths seen once. The specimen was CD4+ T cells from peripheral blood mononuclear cells, collected before pregnancy. These receptors came from a female donor with multiple sclerosis, enrolled in a pregnancy study. The CDR3 runs from the conserved cysteine through the conserved F or W. D genes are given only for firm matches. Some rows have no size entry. The others give once, few or many, or a class for an expanded clone.

>TRBV20-1|TRBJ1-1|TRBD1|NA
TGCAGTGCTAGTACAGGGGATGAAGCTTTCTTT
CSASTGDEAFF
>TRBV5-1|TRBJ2-7|NA|NA
TGCGCCAGCAGCTTGGCCGTTGCTAGCGCGATATACGAGCAGTACTTC
CASSLAVASAIYEQYF
>TRBV18|TRBJ2-5|TRBD2|NA
TGTGCCAGCTCAAGACTAGCGGTGGGCGTCAACCAAGAGACCCAGTACTTC
CASSRLAVGVNQETQYF
>TRBV7-2|TRBJ2-5|TRBD2|NA
TGTGCCAGCAGCCGTAGGACTAGCGGGAGTGAGACCCAGTACTTC
CASSRRTSGSETQYF
>TRBV7-9|TRBJ2-4|NA|NA
TGTGCCAGCAGCTTGAGTCTAGCCAAAAACATTCAGTACTTC
CASSLSLAKNIQYF
>TRBV19|TRBJ2-2|NA|NA
TGTGCCAGTAGTATAATACGGGACACCGGGGAGCTGTTTTTT
CASSIIRDTGELFF
>TRBV9|TRBJ1-3|TRBD1|NA
TGTGCCAGCAGCCCTACCGGGACAGGGCGTACTGGAAACACCATATATTTT
CASSPTGTGRTGNTIYF
>TRBV7-3|TRBJ2-2|TRBD2|NA
TGTGCCAGCAGCGTCTTAGCGGGAGTCGGGGAGCTGTTTTTT
CASSVLAGVGELFF
>TRBV4-2|TRBJ2-1|TRBD2|NA
TGTGCCAGCAGCCAATTCCAGAGCGGGGGGGCCCACAATGAGCAGTTCTTC
CASSQFQSGGAHNEQFF
>TRBV10-3|TRBJ2-5|TRBD2|NA
TGTGCCATCAGCGCTGCTAGCGGAGAAGAGACCCAGTACTTC
CAISAASGEETQYF
>TRBV23-1|TRBJ2-7|NA|NA
TGCGCCAGCAGTCGAACAGGGTGGGCCACCTACGAGCAGTACTTC
CASSRTGWATYEQYF
>TRBV19|TRBJ1-5|NA|NA
TGTGCCAGTAGTATCGCAGGGGGCAATCAGCCCCAGCATTTT
CASSIAGGNQPQHF
>TRBV9|TRBJ2-1|TRBD2|few
TGTGCCAGCAGCGTAGGGGCGGGAGCTTACAATGAGCAGTTCTTC
CASSVGAGAYNEQFF
>TRBV7-2|TRBJ1-2|NA|NA
TGTGCCAGCAGCCTACTGACAGGATCTAGCAATGGCTACACCTTC
CASSLLTGSSNGYTF
>TRBV7-3|TRBJ2-1|TRBD2|NA
TGTGCCAGCAGCCCCTTTTTGGGGGGGGATGAGCAGTTCTTC
CASSPFLGGDEQFF
>TRBV5-6|TRBJ2-7|NA|NA
TGTGCCAGCAGCTTGGCCCAGGGCTACGAGCAGTACTTC
CASSLAQGYEQYF
>TRBV7-6|TRBJ2-1|NA|NA
TGTGCCAGCAGCTTACTCGTTAGCCAGTCGGTCTACAATGAGCAGTTCTTC
CASSLLVSQSVYNEQFF
>TRBV6-5|TRBJ2-7|NA|NA
TGTGCCAGCCGCAGCAGGGTGTACGAGCAGTACTTC
CASRSRVYEQYF
>TRBV11-2|TRBJ2-7|NA|NA
TGTGCCAGCAGCCCCGGGACCCGGGCGGGAGAGCAGTACTTC
CASSPGTRAGEQYF
>TRBV27|TRBJ1-3|NA|once
TGTGCCAGCAGCCCTAGGGGGGGATCCGGAAACACCATATATTTT
CASSPRGGSGNTIYF
>TRBV11-3|TRBJ2-2|NA|NA
TGTGCCAGCAGCTTTGGGGACACCAACACCGGGGAGCTGTTTTTT
CASSFGDTNTGELFF
>TRBV6-5|TRBJ1-4|NA|NA
TGTGCCAGCAGTTACGACCACTGGACAAGTAATGAAAAACTGTTTTTT
CASSYDHWTSNEKLFF
>TRBV30|TRBJ2-6|TRBD1|NA
TGTGCCTGGGGTCTAGGGGGCGCTGGGGCCAACGTCCTGACTTTC
CAWGLGGAGANVLTF
>TRBV5-1|TRBJ1-1|NA|NA
TGCGCCAGCAGCTATCATAACCGGGAGCGGGGGACTGAAGCTTTCTTT
CASSYHNRERGTEAFF
>TRBV7-8|TRBJ1-1|NA|NA
TGTGCCAGCAGCTCCCAGGCGGGGACTGAAGCTTTCTTT
CASSSQAGTEAFF
>TRBV30|TRBJ2-7|NA|NA
TGTGCCTGGAGTGTAAGGAGGTCCTTCTCAGGACCCTACTACGAGCAGTACTTC
CAWSVRRSFSGPYYEQYF
>TRBV6-5|TRBJ1-2|TRBD1|NA
TGTGCCAGCACACGGGACAGGGTGTTCGGAGGCTACACCTTC
CASTRDRVFGGYTF
>TRBV18|TRBJ1-2|NA|NA
TGTGCCAGCTCACCCAGCGAGACAGTCGCTAACTATGGCTACACCTTC
CASSPSETVANYGYTF
>TRBV7-9|TRBJ1-2|NA|NA
TGTGCCAGCAGCTTAGTAAGCTCTAACTATGGCTACACCTTC
CASSLVSSNYGYTF
>TRBV7-2|TRBJ2-1|TRBD2|NA
TGTGCCAGCACCGCATTACTAGCGGAATACAATGAGCAGTTCTTC
CASTALLAEYNEQFF
>TRBV4-3|TRBJ1-2|TRBD1|NA
TGCGCCAGCAGCCAAGATGGTGCGGGACAGGGGTCGACTAACTATGGCTACACCTTC
CASSQDGAGQGSTNYGYTF
>TRBV9|TRBJ2-5|NA|NA
TGTGCCAGCAGCGCAGACCGGGACTTCCAAGAGACCCAGTACTTC
CASSADRDFQETQYF
>TRBV7-3|TRBJ2-1|TRBD2|NA
TGTGCCAGCAGCGCTAGCGGGGAAGTCAATGAGCAGTTCTTC
CASSASGEVNEQFF
>TRBV21-1|TRBJ2-7|NA|NA
TGTGCCAGCAGCCATACCGGGACACCCACCTACGAGCAGTACTTC
CASSHTGTPTYEQYF
>TRBV6-5|TRBJ1-2|NA|once
TGTGCCAGCAGTGACAGGCTGTACGGCTACACCTTC
CASSDRLYGYTF
>TRBV18|TRBJ2-6|NA|NA
TGTGCCAGCTCACCATATAACCGAGAACCCTCTGGGGCCAACGTCCTGACTTTC
CASSPYNREPSGANVLTF
>TRBV11-2|TRBJ2-5|TRBD2|NA
TGTGCCAGCAGCTTACTTATCGGGGGGGAGACCCAGTACTTC
CASSLLIGGETQYF
>TRBV4-1|TRBJ2-3|TRBD1|NA
TGCGCCAGCAGCCGCCAGGGGGAAAGCACAGATACGCAGTATTTT
CASSRQGESTDTQYF
>TRBV10-3|TRBJ2-7|NA|NA
TGTGCCATCAGACAGGGCGGCGAGCAGTACTTC
CAIRQGGEQYF
>TRBV5-1|TRBJ1-1|NA|NA
TGCGCCAGCAGCTTGGTGGGCCAAAATCCAGAAGCTTTCTTT
CASSLVGQNPEAFF
>TRBV6-5|TRBJ1-6|NA|few
TGTGCCAGCAGTTACCTCAATTCACCCCTCCACTTT
CASSYLNSPLHF
>TRBV5-4|TRBJ1-2|NA|NA
TGTGCCAGCAGCTCCCGGGACATCCTCTTGTCAGGAGGCTACACCTTC
CASSSRDILLSGGYTF